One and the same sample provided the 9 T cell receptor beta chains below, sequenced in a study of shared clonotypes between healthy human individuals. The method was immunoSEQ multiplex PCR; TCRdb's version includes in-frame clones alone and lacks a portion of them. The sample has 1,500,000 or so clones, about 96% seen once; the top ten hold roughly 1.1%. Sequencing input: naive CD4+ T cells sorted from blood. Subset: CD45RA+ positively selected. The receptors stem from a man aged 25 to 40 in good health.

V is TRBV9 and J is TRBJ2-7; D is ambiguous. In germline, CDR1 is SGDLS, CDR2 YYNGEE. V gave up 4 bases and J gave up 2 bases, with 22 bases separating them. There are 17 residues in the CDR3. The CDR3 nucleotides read TGTGCCAGCAGCCTCCAGTCGAAGGTAACCCATCCCTACGAGCAGTACTTC. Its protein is CASSLQSKVTHPYEQYF.

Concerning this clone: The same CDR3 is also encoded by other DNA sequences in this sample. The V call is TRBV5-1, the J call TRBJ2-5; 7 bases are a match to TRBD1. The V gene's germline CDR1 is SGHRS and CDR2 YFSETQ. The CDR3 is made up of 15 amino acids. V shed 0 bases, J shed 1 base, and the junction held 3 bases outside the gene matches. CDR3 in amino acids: CASSLVGTAQETQYF. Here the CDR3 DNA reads TGCGCCAGCAGCTTGGTTGGGACAGCCCAAGAGACCCAGTACTTC.

CDR3 DNA: TGCGCCAGCAGCGGACAGACAGGGGGCTTGAACACTGAAGCTTTCTTT. Protein sequence: CASSGQTGGLNTEAFF. The J gene is TRBJ1-1, the V gene TRBV5-1; 10 bases agree with TRBD1. Losses at the gene ends were 4 bases for V and 0 bases for J; bases not matched to a gene: 6. From germline, CDR1 is SGHRS and CDR2 YFSETQ. The CDR3 extends over 16 amino acids.

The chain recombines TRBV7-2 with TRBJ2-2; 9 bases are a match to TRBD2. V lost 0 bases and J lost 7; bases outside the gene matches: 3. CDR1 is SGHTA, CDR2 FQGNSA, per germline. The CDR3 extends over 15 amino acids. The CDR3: CASSLASGRFGELFF. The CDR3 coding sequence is TGTGCCAGCAGCTTAGCGAGCGGGAGGTTCGGGGAGCTGTTTTTT.

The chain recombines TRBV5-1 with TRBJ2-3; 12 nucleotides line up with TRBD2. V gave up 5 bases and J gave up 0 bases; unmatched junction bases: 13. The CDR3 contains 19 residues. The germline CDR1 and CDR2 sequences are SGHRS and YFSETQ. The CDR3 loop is CASSNPSGRAGHSTDTQYF. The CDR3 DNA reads TGCGCCAGCAGTAATCCTAGCGGGAGGGCCGGTCATAGCACAGATACGCAGTATTTT.

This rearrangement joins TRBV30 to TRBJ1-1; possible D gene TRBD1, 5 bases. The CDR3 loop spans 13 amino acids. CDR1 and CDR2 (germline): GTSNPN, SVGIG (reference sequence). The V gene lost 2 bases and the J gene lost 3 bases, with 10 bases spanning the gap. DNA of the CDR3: TGTGCCTGGAGTTTGGGGGTACACACTGAAGCTTTCTTT. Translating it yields CAWSLGVHTEAFF.

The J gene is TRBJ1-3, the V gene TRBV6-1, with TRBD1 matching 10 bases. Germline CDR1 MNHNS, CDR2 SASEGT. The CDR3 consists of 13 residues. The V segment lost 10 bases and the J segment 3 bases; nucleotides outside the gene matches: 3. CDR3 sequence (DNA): TGTGCCACCCGGGACAGGGGTGGAAACACCATATATTTT. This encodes CATRDRGGNTIYF.

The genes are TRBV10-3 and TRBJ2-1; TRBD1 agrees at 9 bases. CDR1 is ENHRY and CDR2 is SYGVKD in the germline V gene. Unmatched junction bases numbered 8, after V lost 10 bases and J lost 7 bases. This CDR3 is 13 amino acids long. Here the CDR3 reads CATSGTGLNEQFF. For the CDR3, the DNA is TGTGCCACCTCAGGGACAGGGTTGAATGAGCAGTTCTTC.

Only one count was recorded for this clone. The CDR3 DNA follows: TGTGCCAGCCACTTGACAGGGGGGAAAAACACTGAAGCTTTCTTT. Protein: CASHLTGGKNTEAFF. This chain links TRBV18 with TRBJ1-1; 9 bases line up with TRBD1. Germline lookup yields CDR1 KGHSH and CDR2 LQKENI. The CDR3 extends over 15 amino acids. J gave up 2 bases and V 8 bases, and 9 bases lay outside the gene matches.